This T cell receptor (beta chain) emerged from a study of T cells in Graves' hyperthyroidism and ophthalmopathy. Amplified regions were TCR beta CDR3 sequences from RNA transcripts. The HTBI primer set drove a first-round RT-PCR of the TCR CDR3. From the multiplex PCR reads, TCRdb called clonotypes with MiXCR, one entry per CDR3 protein. The repertoire holds about 520,000 distinct CDR3 sequences, with around a quarter as singletons. Between the trimmed V and J ends, which lost 2 bases and 7 bases, there was a span of 8 bases. The germline V gene has CDR1 SEHNR and CDR2 FQNEAQ (reference sequence). The CDR3 loop spans 12 amino acids.

The source is a woman younger than 45 with Graves' ophthalmopathy. The chain carries TRBV7-9 and TRBJ1-2; D gene unclear. The sample was blood. The CDR3 protein is CASSLQLGGYTF. The DNA of the CDR3 is TGTGCCAGCAGCTTACAATTAGGTGGCTACACCTTC.